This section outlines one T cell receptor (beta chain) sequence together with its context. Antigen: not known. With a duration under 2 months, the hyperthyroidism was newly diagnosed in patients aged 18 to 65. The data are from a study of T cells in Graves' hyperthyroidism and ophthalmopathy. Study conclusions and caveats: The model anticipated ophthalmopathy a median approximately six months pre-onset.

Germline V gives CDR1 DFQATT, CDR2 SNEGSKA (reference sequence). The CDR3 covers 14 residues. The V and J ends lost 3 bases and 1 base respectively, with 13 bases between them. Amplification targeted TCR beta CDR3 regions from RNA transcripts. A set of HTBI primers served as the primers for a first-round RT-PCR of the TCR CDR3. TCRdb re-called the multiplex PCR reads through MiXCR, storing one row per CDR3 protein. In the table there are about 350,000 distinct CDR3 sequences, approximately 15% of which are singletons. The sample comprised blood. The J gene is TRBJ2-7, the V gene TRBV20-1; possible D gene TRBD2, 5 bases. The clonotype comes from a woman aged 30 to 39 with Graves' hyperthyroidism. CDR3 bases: TGCAGTGCTAGGGCTACCCGAGGGTCCTACGAGCAGTACTTC. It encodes CSARATRGSYEQYF.